This T cell receptor beta chain is from a study of tissue T cells after allogeneic stem cell transplantation. Assay: immunoSEQ multiplex PCR; the TCRdb copy retains only in-frame clones and omits some. The sample carries approximately 17,000 clones, about 70% recorded once. Remarks on this clone: Mouse gene names and germline throughout. The observed sequence ends 1 residue before the CDR3 terminus, with the missing tail filled in from the germline J gene.

Germline V gives CDR1 NSQYPW, CDR2 LRSPGD (reference sequence). Trimming took 0 bases from V and 4 from J, leaving 7 bases between them. This CDR3 region has 13 residues. Sequences were obtained from spleen. The chain joins TRBV1 to TRBJ2-7; D possibly corresponds to TRBD1 (5 bases). The receptor was derived from a female BALB/c mouse in good health. Mouse MHC haplotype: H2-d. The covered CDR3 bases are TGCACCTGCAGTGCAGACCGGACATATGAACAGTAC. Amino acids: CTCSADRTYEQY. The full CDR3 is CTCSADRTYEQYF.